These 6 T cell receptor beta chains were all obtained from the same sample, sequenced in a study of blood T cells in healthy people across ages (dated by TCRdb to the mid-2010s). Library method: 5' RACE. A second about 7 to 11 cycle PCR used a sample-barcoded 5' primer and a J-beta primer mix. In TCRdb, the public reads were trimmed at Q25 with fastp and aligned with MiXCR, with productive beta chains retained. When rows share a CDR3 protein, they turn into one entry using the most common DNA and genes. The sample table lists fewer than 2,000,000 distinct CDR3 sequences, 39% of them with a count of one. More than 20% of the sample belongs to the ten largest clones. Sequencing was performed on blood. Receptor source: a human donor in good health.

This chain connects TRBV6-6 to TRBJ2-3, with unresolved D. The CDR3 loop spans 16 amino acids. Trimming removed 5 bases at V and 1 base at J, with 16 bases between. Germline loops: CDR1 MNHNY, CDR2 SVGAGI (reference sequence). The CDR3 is CASSIRIRLGTDTQYF. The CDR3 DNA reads TGTGCCAGCAGTATACGGATTCGATTAGGCACAGATACGCAGTATTTT.

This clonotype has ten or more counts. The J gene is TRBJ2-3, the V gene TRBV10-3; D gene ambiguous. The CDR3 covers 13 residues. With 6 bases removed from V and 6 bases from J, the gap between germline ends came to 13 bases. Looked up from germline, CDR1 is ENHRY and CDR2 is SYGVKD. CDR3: CAIRDGLADTQYF. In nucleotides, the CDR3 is TGTGCCATCAGGGACGGGCTTGCTGATACGCAGTATTTT.

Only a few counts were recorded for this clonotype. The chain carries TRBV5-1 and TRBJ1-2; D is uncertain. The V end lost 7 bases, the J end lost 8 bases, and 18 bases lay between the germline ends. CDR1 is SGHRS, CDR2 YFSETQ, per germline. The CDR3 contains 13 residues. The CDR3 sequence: CASADTVPDGYTF. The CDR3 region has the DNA TGCGCCAGCGCCGACACGGTCCCAGACGGCTACACCTTC.

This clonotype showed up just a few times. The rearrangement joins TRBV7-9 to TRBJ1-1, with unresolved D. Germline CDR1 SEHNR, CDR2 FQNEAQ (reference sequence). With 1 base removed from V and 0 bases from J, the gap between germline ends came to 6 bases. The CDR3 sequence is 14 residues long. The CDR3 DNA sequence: TGTGCCAGCAGCTTAGTGTTAGTGAACACTGAAGCTTTCTTT. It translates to CASSLVLVNTEAFF.

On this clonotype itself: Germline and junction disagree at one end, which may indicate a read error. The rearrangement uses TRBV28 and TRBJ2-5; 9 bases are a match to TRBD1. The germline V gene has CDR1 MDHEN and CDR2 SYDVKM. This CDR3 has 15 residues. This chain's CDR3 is CVSTSMGTGQETQYF. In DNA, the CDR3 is TGTGTCAGCACTTCCATGGGGACAGGGCAAGAGACCCAGTACTTC.

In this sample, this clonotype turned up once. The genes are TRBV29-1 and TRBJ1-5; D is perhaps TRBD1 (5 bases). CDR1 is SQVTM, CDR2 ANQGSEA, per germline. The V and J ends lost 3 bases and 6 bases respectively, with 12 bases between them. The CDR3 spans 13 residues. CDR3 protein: CSVDQGAGQPQHF. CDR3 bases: TGCAGCGTTGACCAGGGCGCGGGTCAGCCCCAGCATTTT.